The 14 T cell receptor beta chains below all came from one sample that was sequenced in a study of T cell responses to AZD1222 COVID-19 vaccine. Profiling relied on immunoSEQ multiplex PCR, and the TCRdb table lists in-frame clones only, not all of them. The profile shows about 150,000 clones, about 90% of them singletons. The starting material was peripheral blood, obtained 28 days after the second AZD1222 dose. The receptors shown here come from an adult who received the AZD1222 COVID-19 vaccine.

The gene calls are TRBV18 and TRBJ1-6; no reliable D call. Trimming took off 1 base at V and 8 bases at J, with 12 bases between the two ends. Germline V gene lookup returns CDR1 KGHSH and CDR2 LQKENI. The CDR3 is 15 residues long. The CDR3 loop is CASSPLDSLDSPLHF. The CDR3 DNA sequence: TGTGCCAGCTCACCACTGGACTCGTTGGATTCACCCCTCCACTTT.

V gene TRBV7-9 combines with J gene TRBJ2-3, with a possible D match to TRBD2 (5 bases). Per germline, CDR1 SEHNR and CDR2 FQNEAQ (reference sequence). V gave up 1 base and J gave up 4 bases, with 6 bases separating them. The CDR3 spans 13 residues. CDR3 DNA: TGTGCCAGCAGCTTAGGGAGGTCAGATACGCAGTATTTT. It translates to CASSLGRSDTQYF.

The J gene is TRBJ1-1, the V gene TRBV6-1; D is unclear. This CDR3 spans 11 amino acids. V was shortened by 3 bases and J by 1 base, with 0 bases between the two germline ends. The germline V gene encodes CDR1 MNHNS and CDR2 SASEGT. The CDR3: CASSENTEAFF. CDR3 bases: TGTGCCAGCAGTGAGAACACTGAAGCTTTCTTT.

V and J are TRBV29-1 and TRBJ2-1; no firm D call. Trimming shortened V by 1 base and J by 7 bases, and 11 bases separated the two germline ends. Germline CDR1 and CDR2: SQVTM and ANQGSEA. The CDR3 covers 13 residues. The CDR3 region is CSVEGILRNEQFF. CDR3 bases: TGCAGCGTTGAAGGGATATTGAGGAATGAGCAGTTCTTC.

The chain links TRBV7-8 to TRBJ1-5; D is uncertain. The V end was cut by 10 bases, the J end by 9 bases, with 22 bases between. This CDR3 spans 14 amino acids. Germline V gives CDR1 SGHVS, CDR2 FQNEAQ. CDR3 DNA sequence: TGTGCCACCCACCCAGAGGCCAGTGATTGGCCCCAGCATTTT. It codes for CATHPEASDWPQHF.

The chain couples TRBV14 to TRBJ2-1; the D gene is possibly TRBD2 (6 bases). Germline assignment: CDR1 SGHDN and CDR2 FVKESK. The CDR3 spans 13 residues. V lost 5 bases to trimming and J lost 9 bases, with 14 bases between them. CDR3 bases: TGTGCCAGCAGCGTAAATTGGGGAGGTGAGCAGTTCTTC. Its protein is CASSVNWGGEQFF.

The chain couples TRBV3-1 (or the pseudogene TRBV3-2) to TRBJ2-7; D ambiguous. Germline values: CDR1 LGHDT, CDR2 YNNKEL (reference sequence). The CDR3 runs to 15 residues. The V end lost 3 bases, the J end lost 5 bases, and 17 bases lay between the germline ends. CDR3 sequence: CASSHEPQRSHEQYF. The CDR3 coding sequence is TGTGCCAGCAGCCATGAGCCGCAGCGTAGCCACGAGCAGTACTTC.

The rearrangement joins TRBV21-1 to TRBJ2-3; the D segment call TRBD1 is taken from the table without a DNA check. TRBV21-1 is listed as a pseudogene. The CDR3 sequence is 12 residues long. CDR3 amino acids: CARRGRTDTQYF. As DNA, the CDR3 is TGTGCCAGAAGGGGCCGCACAGATACGCAGTATTTT.

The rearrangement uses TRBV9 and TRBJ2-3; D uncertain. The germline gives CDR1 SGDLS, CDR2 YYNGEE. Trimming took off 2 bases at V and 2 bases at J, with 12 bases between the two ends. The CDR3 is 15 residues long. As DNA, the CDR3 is TGTGCCAGCAGCGTGTCTGTGGGGATCACAGATACGCAGTATTTT. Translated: CASSVSVGITDTQYF. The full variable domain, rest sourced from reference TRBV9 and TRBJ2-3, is DSGVTQTPKHLITATGQRVTLRCSPRSGDLSVYWYQQSLDQGLQFLIQYYNGEERAKGNILERFSAQQFPDLHSELNLSSLELGDSALYFCASSVSVGITDTQYFGPGTRLTVL.

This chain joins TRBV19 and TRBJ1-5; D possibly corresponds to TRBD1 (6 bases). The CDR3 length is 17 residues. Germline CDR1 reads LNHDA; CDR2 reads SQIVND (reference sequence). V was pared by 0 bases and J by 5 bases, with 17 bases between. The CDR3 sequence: CASSIDRVRGPHQPQHF. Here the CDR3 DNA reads TGTGCCAGTAGTATAGATCGAGTCAGGGGTCCGCATCAGCCCCAGCATTTT. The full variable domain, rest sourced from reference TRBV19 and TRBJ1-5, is DGGITQSPKYLFRKEGQNVTLSCEQNLNHDAMYWYRQDPGQGLRLIYYSQIVNDFQKGDIAEGYSVSREKKESFPLTVTSAQKNPTAFYLCASSIDRVRGPHQPQHFGDGTRLSIL.

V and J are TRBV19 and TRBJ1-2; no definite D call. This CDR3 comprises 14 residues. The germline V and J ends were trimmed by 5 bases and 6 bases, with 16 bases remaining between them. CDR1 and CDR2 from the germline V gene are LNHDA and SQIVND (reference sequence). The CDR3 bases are TGTGCCAGTAGTTTCTCAGCGGGTGAGAATGGCTACACCTTC. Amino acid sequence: CASSFSAGENGYTF. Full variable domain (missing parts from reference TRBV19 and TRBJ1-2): DGGITQSPKYLFRKEGQNVTLSCEQNLNHDAMYWYRQDPGQGLRLIYYSQIVNDFQKGDIAEGYSVSREKKESFPLTVTSAQKNPTAFYLCASSFSAGENGYTFGSGTRLTVV.

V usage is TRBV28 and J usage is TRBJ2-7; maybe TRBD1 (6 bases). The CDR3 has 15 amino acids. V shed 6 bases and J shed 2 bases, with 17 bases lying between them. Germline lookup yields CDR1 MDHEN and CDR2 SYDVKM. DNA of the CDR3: TGTGCCAGCAGAGAACAGGGCGCGCCAGCCTACGAGCAGTACTTC. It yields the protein CASREQGAPAYEQYF.

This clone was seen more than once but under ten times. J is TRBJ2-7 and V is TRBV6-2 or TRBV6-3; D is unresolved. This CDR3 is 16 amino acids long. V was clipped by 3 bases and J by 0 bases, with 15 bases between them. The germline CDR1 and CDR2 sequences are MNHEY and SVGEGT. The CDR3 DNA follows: TGTGCCAGCAGTTATAGAGGCGAAGCGAGCTCCTACGAGCAGTACTTC. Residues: CASSYRGEASSYEQYF.

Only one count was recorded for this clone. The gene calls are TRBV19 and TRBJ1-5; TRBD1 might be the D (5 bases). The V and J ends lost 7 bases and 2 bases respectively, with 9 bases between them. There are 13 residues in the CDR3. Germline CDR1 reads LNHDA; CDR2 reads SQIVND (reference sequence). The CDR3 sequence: CASKGVGNQPQHF. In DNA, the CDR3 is TGTGCCAGTAAAGGGGTAGGCAATCAGCCCCAGCATTTT.